The text below deals with one TCR beta chain. Its antigen is not known. The data derive from a study of cytomegalovirus exposure and HLA in healthy donors. The data were produced by immunoSEQ multiplex PCR, yet TCRdb's version contains in-frame clones alone and is incomplete. The sample consists of some 150,000 clones, 80% to 90% of them appearing once. Whole-study findings and limits: The study recorded 164 TCR beta chains that were cytomegalovirus-associated.

The sequence was collected from a woman under 30 in good health and CMV-seropositive. The sequenced sample was PBMCs.

The CDR3 bases are TGTGCCATCTCCTTAGGACTAGCGGGGGAAGAGCAGTACTTC. This gives the protein CAISLGLAGEEQYF. V gene TRBV10-3 combines with J gene TRBJ2-7; TRBD2 matches 13 bases. The CDR3 contains 14 residues. The ends lost 8 bases at V and 7 bases at J; junction bases unmatched: 8. Germline CDR1 ENHRY, CDR2 SYGVKD.